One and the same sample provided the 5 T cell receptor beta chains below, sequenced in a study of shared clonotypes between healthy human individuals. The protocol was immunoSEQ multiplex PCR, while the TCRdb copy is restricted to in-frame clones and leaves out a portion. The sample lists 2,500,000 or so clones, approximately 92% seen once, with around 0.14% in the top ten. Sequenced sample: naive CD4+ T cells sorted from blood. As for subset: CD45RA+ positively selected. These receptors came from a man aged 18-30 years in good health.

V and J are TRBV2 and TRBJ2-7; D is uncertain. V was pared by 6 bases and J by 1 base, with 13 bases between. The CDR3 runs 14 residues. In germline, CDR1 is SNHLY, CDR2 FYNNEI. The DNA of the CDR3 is TGTGCCAGCAGGCAAGACACGTTATCCTACGAGCAGTACTTC. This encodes CASRQDTLSYEQYF. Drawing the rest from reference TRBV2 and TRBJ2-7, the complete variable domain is EPEVTQTPSHQVTQMGQEVILRCVPISNHLYFYWYRQILGQKVEFLVSFYNNEISEKSEIFDDQFSVERPDGSNFTLKIRSTKLEDSAMYFCASRQDTLSYEQYFGPGTRLTVT.

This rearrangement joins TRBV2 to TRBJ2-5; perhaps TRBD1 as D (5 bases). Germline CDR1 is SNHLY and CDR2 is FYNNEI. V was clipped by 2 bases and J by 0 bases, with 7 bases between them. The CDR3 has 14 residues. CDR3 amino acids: CASSEWGNQETQYF. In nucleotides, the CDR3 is TGTGCCAGCAGTGAATGGGGCAACCAAGAGACCCAGTACTTC.

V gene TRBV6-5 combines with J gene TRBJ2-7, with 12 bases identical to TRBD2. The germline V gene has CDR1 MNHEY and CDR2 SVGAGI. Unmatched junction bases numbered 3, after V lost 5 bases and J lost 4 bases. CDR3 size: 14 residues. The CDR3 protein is CASSLLAGGYEQYF. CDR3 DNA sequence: TGTGCCAGCAGTCTACTAGCGGGAGGATACGAGCAGTACTTC.

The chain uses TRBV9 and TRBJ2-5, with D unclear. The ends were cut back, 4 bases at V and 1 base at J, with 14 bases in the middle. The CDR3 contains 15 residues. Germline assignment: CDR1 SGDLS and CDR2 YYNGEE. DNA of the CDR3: TGTGCCAGCAGCCGTAGTATCGGATCCCAAGAGACCCAGTACTTC. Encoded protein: CASSRSIGSQETQYF.

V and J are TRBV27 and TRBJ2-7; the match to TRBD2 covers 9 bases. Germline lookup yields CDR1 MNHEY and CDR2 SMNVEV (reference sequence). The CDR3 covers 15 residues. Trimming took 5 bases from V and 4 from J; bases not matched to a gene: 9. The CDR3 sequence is CASSMGRTSAYEQYF. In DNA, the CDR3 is TGTGCCAGCAGTATGGGGAGGACTAGCGCGTACGAGCAGTACTTC.